Described below is a single T cell receptor (beta chain) sequence and its context. The antigen is unknown. Here immunoSEQ multiplex PCR was the method, and the copy in TCRdb shows in-frame clones only, minus some. The data contain some 150,000 clones, approximately 90% of them seen just once; the ten biggest clones take up 4.5%. These data come from a study of cytomegalovirus exposure and HLA in healthy donors. General study results and limits: 150 to 200 TCR beta chains were listed as cytomegalovirus-associated. Cytomegalovirus status was reportedly diagnosed by the classifier with high sensitivity and specificity. The authors confirmed in vitro that a few CMV-associated chains were specific for CMV antigens.

CDR3 length: 13 residues. The V gene lost 4 bases and the J gene lost 6 bases, with 12 bases spanning the gap. CDR1 and CDR2 (germline): GTSNPN, SVGIG (reference sequence). The sequence was obtained from a man between 18 and 35 years old in good health and CMV-seropositive. The chain carries TRBV30 and TRBJ2-2; possible D gene TRBD2, 5 bases. Sequencing was done on a sample of PBMCs. The CDR3 coding sequence is TGTGCCTGGAAGGAGAGGGTGGCCGGGGAGCTGTTTTTT. Its translation is CAWKERVAGELFF.